A selection of T cell receptor beta chains follows, all from one sample in a study of blood T cell repertoires in COVID-19. Method: immunoSEQ multiplex PCR; TCRdb's copy keeps in-frame clones and lacks some. Among 200,000 to 250,000 clones, less than 90% were seen once, and the ten largest hold 3.1%. Sequencing used PBMCs or T cells enriched from blood (not recorded which). These receptors were obtained from a woman aged 45-65 years in a cohort exposed to, infected with or recovered from COVID-19 (not recorded which). The CDR3 runs from the conserved cysteine through the conserved F or W. D genes are given only for firm matches. Clone size is not always given. Where it is, it says once, few, many or a class for expanded clones.

v_call: TRBV9
clone_size: NA
j_call: TRBJ1-3
d_call: TRBD1
cdr3_aa: CASSRTGGNTIYF
cdr3_nt: TGTGCCAGCAGCCGGACAGGGGGAAACACCATATATTTT

v_call: TRBV10-3
clone_size: NA
j_call: TRBJ2-1
d_call: NA
cdr3_aa: CAISGGDNEQFF
cdr3_nt: TGTGCCATCTCTGGAGGCGACAATGAGCAGTTCTTC

v_call: TRBV19
clone_size: few
j_call: TRBJ2-1
d_call: TRBD1
cdr3_aa: CASSIDRGRDEQFF
cdr3_nt: TGTGCCAGTAGTATTGACAGGGGTCGAGATGAGCAGTTCTTC

v_call: TRBV6-5
clone_size: NA
j_call: TRBJ2-5
d_call: TRBD1
cdr3_aa: CASSLGQALAGTQYF
cdr3_nt: TGTGCCAGCAGTCTGGGACAGGCTCTCGCCGGGACCCAGTACTTC

v_call: TRBV14
clone_size: NA
j_call: TRBJ2-7
d_call: NA
cdr3_aa: CASSQVDWAYEQYF
cdr3_nt: TGTGCCAGCAGCCAAGTGGACTGGGCCTACGAGCAGTACTTC

v_call: TRBV6-5
clone_size: NA
j_call: TRBJ1-5
d_call: NA
cdr3_aa: CASSGQSNQPQHF
cdr3_nt: TGTGCCAGCAGCGGACAAAGCAATCAGCCCCAGCATTTT

v_call: TRBV25-1
clone_size: NA
j_call: TRBJ1-4
d_call: TRBD1
cdr3_aa: CASSGTGTGEKLFF
cdr3_nt: TGTGCCAGCAGTGGGACAGGGACTGGGGAAAAACTGTTTTTT

v_call: TRBV2
clone_size: NA
j_call: TRBJ2-5
d_call: TRBD1
cdr3_aa: CASSERLRGQETQYF
cdr3_nt: TGTGCCAGCAGTGAAAGGCTCAGGGGGCAAGAGACCCAGTACTTC

v_call: TRBV5-1
clone_size: few
j_call: TRBJ2-3
d_call: NA
cdr3_aa: CASSAPRATDTQYF
cdr3_nt: TGCGCCAGCAGCGCCCCTAGAGCCACAGATACGCAGTATTTT

v_call: TRBV10-1
clone_size: few
j_call: TRBJ2-3
d_call: NA
cdr3_aa: CASPPGADTQYF
cdr3_nt: TGCGCCAGCCCTCCCGGGGCAGATACGCAGTATTTT

v_call: TRBV19
clone_size: once
j_call: TRBJ2-3
d_call: TRBD2
cdr3_aa: CASSTPRTSGGRDTQYF
cdr3_nt: TGTGCCAGTAGTACGCCTCGGACTAGCGGGGGCCGAGATACGCAGTATTTT

v_call: TRBV18
clone_size: NA
j_call: TRBJ1-4
d_call: NA
cdr3_aa: CASSPVEATNEKLFF
cdr3_nt: TGTGCCAGCTCACCGGTGGAGGCAACTAATGAAAAACTGTTTTTT

v_call: TRBV7-2
clone_size: few
j_call: TRBJ1-2
d_call: TRBD1
cdr3_aa: CASSFGTGEIYGYTF
cdr3_nt: TGTGCCAGCAGCTTCGGGACAGGAGAGATCTATGGCTACACCTTC

v_call: TRBV6-6
clone_size: NA
j_call: TRBJ2-2
d_call: TRBD2
cdr3_aa: CASREAVSGELFF
cdr3_nt: TGTGCCAGCCGGGAGGCAGTTAGCGGGGAGCTGTTTTTT

v_call: TRBV14
clone_size: NA
j_call: TRBJ1-2
d_call: TRBD1
cdr3_aa: CASSQVVRGEGYTF
cdr3_nt: TGTGCCAGCAGCCAAGTTGTCAGGGGGGAAGGCTACACCTTC

v_call: TRBV7-3
clone_size: once
j_call: TRBJ2-5
d_call: NA
cdr3_aa: CASSTGGLETQYF
cdr3_nt: TGTGCCAGTAGCACGGGGGGCCTCGAGACCCAGTACTTC

v_call: TRBV30
clone_size: NA
j_call: TRBJ1-6
d_call: TRBD1
cdr3_aa: CAWSKGQPNSPLHF
cdr3_nt: TGTGCCTGGAGTAAGGGACAGCCAAATTCACCCCTCCACTTT

v_call: TRBV28
clone_size: NA
j_call: TRBJ2-2
d_call: NA
cdr3_aa: CASRVGGTGELFF
cdr3_nt: TGTGCCAGCAGGGTAGGGGGTACCGGGGAGCTGTTTTTT

v_call: TRBV20-1
clone_size: NA
j_call: TRBJ2-2
d_call: TRBD1
cdr3_aa: CSASKGGIRRTGELFF
cdr3_nt: TGCAGTGCTAGTAAAGGGGGCATTCGAAGGACCGGGGAGCTGTTTTTT

v_call: TRBV3-1/TRBV3-2
clone_size: NA
j_call: TRBJ1-2
d_call: NA
cdr3_aa: CASSLGQNYGYTF
cdr3_nt: TGTGCCAGCAGCCTCGGACAGAACTATGGCTACACCTTC

v_call: TRBV19
clone_size: NA
j_call: TRBJ1-1
d_call: NA
cdr3_aa: CASSQAGTEAFF
cdr3_nt: TGTGCCAGTAGTCAGGCTGGGACTGAAGCTTTCTTT

v_call: TRBV11-2
clone_size: NA
j_call: TRBJ2-1
d_call: NA
cdr3_aa: CATSDRLLVEQFF
cdr3_nt: TGTGCCACCAGCGACAGGTTATTGGTTGAGCAGTTCTTC

v_call: TRBV28
clone_size: NA
j_call: TRBJ1-4
d_call: NA
cdr3_aa: CASSPPGEATNEKLFF
cdr3_nt: TGTGCCAGCAGTCCTCCGGGGGAGGCAACTAATGAAAAACTGTTTTTT

v_call: TRBV5-4
clone_size: NA
j_call: TRBJ2-5
d_call: NA
cdr3_aa: CASSPSITSQETQYF
cdr3_nt: TGTGCCAGCAGCCCCTCAATAACGAGCCAAGAGACCCAGTACTTC

v_call: TRBV9
clone_size: NA
j_call: TRBJ1-3
d_call: TRBD1
cdr3_aa: CASSVKGASGNTIYF
cdr3_nt: TGTGCCAGCAGCGTAAAGGGGGCTTCGGGAAACACCATATATTTT